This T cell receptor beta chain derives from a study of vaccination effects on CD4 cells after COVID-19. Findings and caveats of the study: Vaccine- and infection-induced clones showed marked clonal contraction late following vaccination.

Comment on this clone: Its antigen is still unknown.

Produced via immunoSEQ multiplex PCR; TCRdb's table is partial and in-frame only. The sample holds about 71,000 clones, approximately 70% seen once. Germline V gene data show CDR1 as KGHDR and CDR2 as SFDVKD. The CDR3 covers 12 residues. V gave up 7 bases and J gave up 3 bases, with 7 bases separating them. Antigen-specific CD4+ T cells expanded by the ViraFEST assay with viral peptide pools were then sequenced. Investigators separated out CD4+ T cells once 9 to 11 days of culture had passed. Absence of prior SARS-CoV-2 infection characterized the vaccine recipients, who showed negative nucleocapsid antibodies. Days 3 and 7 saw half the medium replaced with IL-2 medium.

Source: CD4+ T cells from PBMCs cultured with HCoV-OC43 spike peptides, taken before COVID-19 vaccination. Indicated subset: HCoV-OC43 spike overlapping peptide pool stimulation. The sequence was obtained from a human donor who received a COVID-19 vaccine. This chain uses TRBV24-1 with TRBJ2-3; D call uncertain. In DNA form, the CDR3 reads TGTGCCACCAGCCTCGATACAGATACGCAGTATTTT. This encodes CATSLDTDTQYF.